The next 8 T cell receptor beta chains were all read from a single sample in a study of T cells expressing NK-cell markers. For each CDR3 protein, TCRdb gives one entry from its re-call of the 5' RACE reads, without DNA. This sample's table has more than 400,000 distinct CDR3 sequences. The sample taken for sequencing was blood T cells: a sorted CD56 or NKG2C T cell subset, CD4+ or CD8+ T cells, or bulk PBMC T cells (not recorded which). The origin of the receptors is a woman between 18 and 70 years old in good health.

CDR3 residues: CAWSMGEAGELFF. The chain is built from TRBV30 and TRBJ2-2. From germline, CDR1 is GTSNPN and CDR2 SVGIG (reference sequence). The CDR3 spans 13 residues. Combining the CDR3 with reference TRBV30 and TRBJ2-2 gives the whole variable domain SQTIHQWPATLVQPVGSPLSLECTVEGTSNPNLYWYRQAAGRGLQLLFYSVGIGQISSEVPQNLSASRPQDRQFILSSKKLLLSDSGFYLCAWSMGEAGELFFGEGSRLTVL.

The chain has TRBV4-2 and TRBJ1-1. CDR1 and CDR2 (germline): LGHNA, YNFKEQ. The CDR3 covers 17 residues. This CDR3 is CASSPGQGREGATEAFF.

This sequence joins TRBV9 and TRBJ2-3; TCRdb calls TRBD2, which cannot be checked without DNA. From germline, CDR1 is SGDLS and CDR2 YYNGEE. The CDR3 spans 16 residues. The CDR3 here is CASSPQLLAGTDTQYF.

The chain uses TRBV7-2 and TRBJ2-5; TCRdb gives TRBD1 as the D gene, but with no DNA this cannot be confirmed. The germline CDR1 and CDR2 sequences are SGHTA and FQGNSA. The CDR3 has 17 amino acids. The CDR3 reads CASSLTASGGFQETQYF. The whole variable domain, remainder taken from reference TRBV7-2 and TRBJ2-5, is GAGVSQSPSNKVTEKGKDVELRCDPISGHTALYWYRQSLGQGLEFLIYFQGNSAPDKSGLPSDRFSAERTGGSVSTLTIQRTQQEDSAVYLCASSLTASGGFQETQYFGPGTRLLVL.

CDR3 residues: CASSFSVEEANYGYTF. The chain links TRBV7-8 to TRBJ1-2. The germline gives CDR1 SGHVS, CDR2 FQNEAQ. CDR3 length: 16 residues.

The chain joins TRBV9 to TRBJ2-2; TCRdb reports TRBD2, a call that lacks DNA to check it against. Per germline, CDR1 SGDLS and CDR2 YYNGEE. The CDR3 sequence is 15 residues long. The CDR3 reads CASMGSGTNTGELFF.

This sequence joins TRBV5-4 and TRBJ2-6; TCRdb reports TRBD1, a call that lacks DNA to check it against. From germline, CDR1 is SGHNT and CDR2 YYREEE (reference sequence). This CDR3 is built from 16 residues. The CDR3 loop is CASSKGERLMGNVLTF.

The chain carries TRBV12-3 or TRBV12-4 and TRBJ2-7; TCRdb's D call, TRBD1, is unchecked because there is no DNA. The CDR3 has 15 amino acids. The CDR3: CASSLTDRPLYEQYF.